The clone carrying this TCR beta chain was observed at least ten times. This sample is part of a study of T cells in Graves' hyperthyroidism and ophthalmopathy. V shed 5 bases and J shed 4 bases, with 11 bases lying between them. This CDR3 has 13 residues. In germline, CDR1 is LGHDT, CDR2 YNNKEL (reference sequence). Disease duration under 2 months; hyperthyroidism patients were aged 18 to 65. In making diagnoses, clinical symptoms, serum thyroxine and TRAb, thyroid ultrasound and orbital computed tomography were all used. Blood sampling occurred at first hyperthyroidism diagnosis, ahead of any ophthalmopathy symptoms. An approximately 10 ml volume of fresh peripheral blood provided the PBMCs. Amplification of TCR beta CDR3 regions used RNA as the template. TCR CDR3 underwent first-round RT-PCR with the HTBI primer set. TCRdb called the multiplex PCR reads again in MiXCR, with one record for every CDR3 protein. The sample records more than 550,000 distinct CDR3 sequences, around a sixth being singletons.

The chain links TRBV3-1 to TRBJ1-1; no clear D. Input material: blood. This sequence originates from a woman aged 50 to 65 with Graves' hyperthyroidism that later progressed to Graves' ophthalmopathy. The CDR3 nucleotides are TGTGCCAGCAGCTGGGGAGGTGGCACTGAAGCTTTCTTT. Its translation: CASSWGGGTEAFF.